This T cell receptor beta chain was captured by sequencing in a study of shared clonotypes between healthy human individuals. In its sample, this clone was seen once. What it binds is not known. The naive CD8 fraction comprised CD45RO-negative cells positively selected for CCR7 and excluded terminally differentiated effector memory CD45RA+ cells. In germline, CDR1 is WNHNN, CDR2 SYGVQD (reference sequence). The CDR3 contains 15 residues. V lost 8 bases, J lost 2 bases, and 19 bases lay in between. Only in-frame clones appear in the TCRdb table, and some are missing; sequencing was by immunoSEQ multiplex PCR. The sample contains millions of clones, about 95% of which appear only once. The study's findings and limits: The sharing of roughly 5% of naive CD4 clonotypes was seen across a handful of donors.

The receptor was isolated from a young man in good health. The sequenced sample was naive CD8+ T cells sorted from blood. The rearrangement joins TRBV10-1 to TRBJ2-7, with D unresolved. The CDR3 bases are TGCGCCAGCCTCTATAAGGCAGGACCTACCTACGAGCAGTACTTC. It is translated as CASLYKAGPTYEQYF.